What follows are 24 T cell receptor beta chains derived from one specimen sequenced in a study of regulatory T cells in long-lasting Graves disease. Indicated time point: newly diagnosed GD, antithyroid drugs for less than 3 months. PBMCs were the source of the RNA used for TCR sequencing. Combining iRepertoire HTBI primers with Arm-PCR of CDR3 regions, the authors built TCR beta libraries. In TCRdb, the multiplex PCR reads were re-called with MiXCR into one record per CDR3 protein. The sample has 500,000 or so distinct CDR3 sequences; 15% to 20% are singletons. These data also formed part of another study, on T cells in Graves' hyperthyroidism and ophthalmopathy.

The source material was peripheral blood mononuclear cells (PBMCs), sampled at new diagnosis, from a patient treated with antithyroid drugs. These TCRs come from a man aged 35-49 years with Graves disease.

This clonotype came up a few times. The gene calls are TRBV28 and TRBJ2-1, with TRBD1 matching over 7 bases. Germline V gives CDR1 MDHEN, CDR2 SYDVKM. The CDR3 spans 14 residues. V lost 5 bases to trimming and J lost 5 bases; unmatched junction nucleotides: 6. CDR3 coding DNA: TGTGCCAGCAGTAGGGGGCTTTTGGACAATGAGCAGTTCTTC. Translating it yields CASSRGLLDNEQFF.

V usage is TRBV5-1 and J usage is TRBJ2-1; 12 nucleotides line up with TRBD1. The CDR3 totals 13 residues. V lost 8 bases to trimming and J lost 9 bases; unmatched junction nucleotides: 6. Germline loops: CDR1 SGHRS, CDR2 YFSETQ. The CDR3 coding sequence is TGCGCCAGTACGGGACAGGGGGCTGTTGAGCAGTTCTTC. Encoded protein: CASTGQGAVEQFF.

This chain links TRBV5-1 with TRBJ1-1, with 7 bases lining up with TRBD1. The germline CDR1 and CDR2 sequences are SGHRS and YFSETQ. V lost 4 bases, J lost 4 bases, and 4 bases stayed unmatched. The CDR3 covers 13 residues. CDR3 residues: CASSPRDSTEAFF. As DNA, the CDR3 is TGCGCCAGCAGCCCCCGGGACAGCACTGAAGCTTTCTTT.

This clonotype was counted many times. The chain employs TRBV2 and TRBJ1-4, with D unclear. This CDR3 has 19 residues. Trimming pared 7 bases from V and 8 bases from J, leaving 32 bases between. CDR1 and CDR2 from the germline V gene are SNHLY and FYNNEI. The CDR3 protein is CASINQRGGIQPTREKLFF. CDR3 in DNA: TGTGCCAGCATCAACCAAAGAGGTGGGATACAGCCCACCCGAGAAAAACTGTTTTTT.

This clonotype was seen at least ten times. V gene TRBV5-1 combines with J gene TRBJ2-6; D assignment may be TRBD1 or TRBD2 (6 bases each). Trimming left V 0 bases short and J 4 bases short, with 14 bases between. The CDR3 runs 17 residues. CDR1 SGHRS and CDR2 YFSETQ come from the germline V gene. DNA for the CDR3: TGCGCCAGCAGCTTGGTCGGGGGCGCGGCCGGGGCCAACGTCCTGACTTTC. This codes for CASSLVGGAAGANVLTF.

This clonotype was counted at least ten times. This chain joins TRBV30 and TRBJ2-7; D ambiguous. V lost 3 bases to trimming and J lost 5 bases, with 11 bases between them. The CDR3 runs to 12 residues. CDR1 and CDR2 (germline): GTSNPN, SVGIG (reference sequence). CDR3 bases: TGTGCCTGGAGACGCCCGAAACACGAGCAGTACTTC. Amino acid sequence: CAWRRPKHEQYF.

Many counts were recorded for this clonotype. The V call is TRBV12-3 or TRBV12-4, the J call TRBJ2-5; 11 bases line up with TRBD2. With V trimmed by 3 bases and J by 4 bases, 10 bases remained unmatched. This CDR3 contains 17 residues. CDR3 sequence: CASSLSGLAGGGETQYF. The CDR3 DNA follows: TGTGCCAGCAGTTTGTCGGGCCTAGCGGGAGGAGGAGAGACCCAGTACTTC.

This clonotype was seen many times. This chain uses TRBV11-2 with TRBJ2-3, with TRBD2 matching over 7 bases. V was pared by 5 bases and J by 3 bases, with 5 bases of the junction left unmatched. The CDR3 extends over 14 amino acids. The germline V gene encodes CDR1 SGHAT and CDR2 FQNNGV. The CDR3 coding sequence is TGTGCCAGCAGCCCCCGAGCGGGAACAGATACGCAGTATTTT. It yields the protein CASSPRAGTDTQYF.

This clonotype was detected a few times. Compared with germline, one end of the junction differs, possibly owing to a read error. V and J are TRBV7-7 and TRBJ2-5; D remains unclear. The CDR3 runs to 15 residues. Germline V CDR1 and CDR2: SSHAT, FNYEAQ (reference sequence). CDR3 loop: CASSLVWSSLETQYF. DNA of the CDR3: TGTGCTAGCAGCTTAGTATGGAGTAGCCTGGAGACCCAGTACTTC.

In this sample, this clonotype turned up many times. This CDR3 reads CAWSVGSGWDIQYF. In DNA, the CDR3 is TGTGCCTGGAGTGTAGGGTCGGGATGGGACATTCAGTACTTC. The chain combines TRBV30 with TRBJ2-4, with D perhaps TRBD2 (5 bases). Deletions cut 0 bases from V and 8 bases from J, with 14 bases between. The CDR3 has 14 amino acids. Per germline, CDR1 GTSNPN and CDR2 SVGIG (reference sequence).

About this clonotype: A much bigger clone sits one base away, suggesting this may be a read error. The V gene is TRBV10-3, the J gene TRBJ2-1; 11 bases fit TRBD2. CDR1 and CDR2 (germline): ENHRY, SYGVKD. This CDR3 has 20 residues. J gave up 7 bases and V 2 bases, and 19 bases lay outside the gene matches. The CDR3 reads CAISEPQDLAGGRKRNEQFF. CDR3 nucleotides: TGTGCCATCAGTGAGCCCCAGGACCTAGCGGGAGGAAGGAAACGAAATGAGCAGTTCTTC.

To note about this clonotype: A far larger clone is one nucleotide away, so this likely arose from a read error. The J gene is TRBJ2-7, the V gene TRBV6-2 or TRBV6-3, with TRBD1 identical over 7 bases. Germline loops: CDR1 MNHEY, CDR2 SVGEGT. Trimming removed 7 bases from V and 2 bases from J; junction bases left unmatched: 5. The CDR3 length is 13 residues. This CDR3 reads CASTRDSAYEQYF. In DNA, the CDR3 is TGTGCCAGCACCCGGGACAGCGCCTACGAGCAGTACTTC.

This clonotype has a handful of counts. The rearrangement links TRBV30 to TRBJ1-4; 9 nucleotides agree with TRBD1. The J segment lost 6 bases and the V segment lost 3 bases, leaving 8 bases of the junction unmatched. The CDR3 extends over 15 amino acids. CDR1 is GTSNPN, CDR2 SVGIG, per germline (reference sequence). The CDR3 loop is CAWSFLQGAYEKLFF. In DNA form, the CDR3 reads TGTGCCTGGAGCTTTTTACAGGGGGCTTATGAAAAACTGTTTTTT.

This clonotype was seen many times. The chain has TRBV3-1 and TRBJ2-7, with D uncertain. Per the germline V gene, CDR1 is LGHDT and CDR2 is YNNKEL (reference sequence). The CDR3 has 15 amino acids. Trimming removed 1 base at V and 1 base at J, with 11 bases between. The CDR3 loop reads CASSQVGLPSYEQYF. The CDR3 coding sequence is TGTGCCAGCAGCCAAGTAGGGCTCCCTTCCTACGAGCAGTACTTC.

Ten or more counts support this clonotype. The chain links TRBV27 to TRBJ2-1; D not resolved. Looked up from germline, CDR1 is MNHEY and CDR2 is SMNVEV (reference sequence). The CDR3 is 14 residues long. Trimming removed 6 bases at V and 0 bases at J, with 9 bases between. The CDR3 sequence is CASRLQSSYNEQFF. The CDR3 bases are TGTGCCAGCAGATTGCAGAGCTCCTACAATGAGCAGTTCTTC.

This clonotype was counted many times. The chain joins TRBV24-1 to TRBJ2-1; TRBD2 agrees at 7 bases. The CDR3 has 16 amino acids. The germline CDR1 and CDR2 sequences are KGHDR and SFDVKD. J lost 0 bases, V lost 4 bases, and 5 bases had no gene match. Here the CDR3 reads CATSERAGNSYNEQFF. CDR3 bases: TGTGCCACCAGTGAAAGAGCGGGAAACTCCTACAATGAGCAGTTCTTC.

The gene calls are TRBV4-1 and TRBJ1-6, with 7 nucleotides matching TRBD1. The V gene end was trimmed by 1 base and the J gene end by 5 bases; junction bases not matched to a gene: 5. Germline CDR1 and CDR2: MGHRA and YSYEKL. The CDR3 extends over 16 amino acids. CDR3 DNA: TGCGCCAGCAGCCAAGGGACGGACAGGAATAATTCACCCCTCCACTTT. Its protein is CASSQGTDRNNSPLHF.

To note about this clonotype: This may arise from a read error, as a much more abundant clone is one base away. CDR3 region: CSARDGSHERYF. The CDR3 DNA reads TGCAGTGCTAGAGACGGTAGCCACGAGCGGTACTTC. J is TRBJ2-7 and V is TRBV20-1; D not certain. The germline V gene has CDR1 DFQATT and CDR2 SNEGSKA (reference sequence). The CDR3 is made up of 12 amino acids.

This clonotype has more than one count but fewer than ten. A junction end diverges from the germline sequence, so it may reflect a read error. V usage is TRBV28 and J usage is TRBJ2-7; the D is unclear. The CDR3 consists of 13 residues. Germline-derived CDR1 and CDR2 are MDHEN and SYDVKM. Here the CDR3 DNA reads TGTGCCAGCAGACGGACGGCAACCTACGAGAAGTACTTC. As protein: CASRRTATYEKYF.

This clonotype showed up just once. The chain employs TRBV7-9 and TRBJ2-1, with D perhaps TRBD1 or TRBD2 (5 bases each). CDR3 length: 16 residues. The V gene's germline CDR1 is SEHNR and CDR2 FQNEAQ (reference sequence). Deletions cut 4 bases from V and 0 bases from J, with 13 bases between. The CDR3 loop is CASSWGNYRSYNEQFF. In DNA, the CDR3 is TGTGCCAGCAGCTGGGGGAACTACCGCTCCTACAATGAGCAGTTCTTC.

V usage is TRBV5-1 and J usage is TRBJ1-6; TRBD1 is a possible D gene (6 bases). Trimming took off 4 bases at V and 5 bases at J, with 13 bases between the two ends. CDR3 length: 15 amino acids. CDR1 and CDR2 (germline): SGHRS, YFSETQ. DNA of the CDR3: TGCGCCAGCAGCCCGCCGGACAGTAATAATTCACCCCTCCACTTT. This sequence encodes CASSPPDSNNSPLHF.

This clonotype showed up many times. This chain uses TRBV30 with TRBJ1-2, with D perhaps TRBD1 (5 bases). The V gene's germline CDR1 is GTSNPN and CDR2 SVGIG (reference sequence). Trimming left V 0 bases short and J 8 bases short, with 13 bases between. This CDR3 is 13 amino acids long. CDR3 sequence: CAWSVGAAWGYTF. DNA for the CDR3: TGTGCCTGGAGTGTAGGGGCCGCCTGGGGCTACACCTTC.

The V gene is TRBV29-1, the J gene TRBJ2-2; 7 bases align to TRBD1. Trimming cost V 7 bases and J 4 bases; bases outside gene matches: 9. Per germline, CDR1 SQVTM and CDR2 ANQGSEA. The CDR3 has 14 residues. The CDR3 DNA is TGCAGCGCCTCGCAGGGGGTTATCACCGGGGAGCTGTTTTTT. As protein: CSASQGVITGELFF.

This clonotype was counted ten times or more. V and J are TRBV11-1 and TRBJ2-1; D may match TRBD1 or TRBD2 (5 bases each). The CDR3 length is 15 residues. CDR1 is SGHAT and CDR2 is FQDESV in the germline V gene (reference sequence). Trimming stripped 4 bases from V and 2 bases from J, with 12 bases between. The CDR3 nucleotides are TGTGCCAGCAGCTATCCGAGGGGACCCTACAATGAGCAGTTCTTC. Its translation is CASSYPRGPYNEQFF.